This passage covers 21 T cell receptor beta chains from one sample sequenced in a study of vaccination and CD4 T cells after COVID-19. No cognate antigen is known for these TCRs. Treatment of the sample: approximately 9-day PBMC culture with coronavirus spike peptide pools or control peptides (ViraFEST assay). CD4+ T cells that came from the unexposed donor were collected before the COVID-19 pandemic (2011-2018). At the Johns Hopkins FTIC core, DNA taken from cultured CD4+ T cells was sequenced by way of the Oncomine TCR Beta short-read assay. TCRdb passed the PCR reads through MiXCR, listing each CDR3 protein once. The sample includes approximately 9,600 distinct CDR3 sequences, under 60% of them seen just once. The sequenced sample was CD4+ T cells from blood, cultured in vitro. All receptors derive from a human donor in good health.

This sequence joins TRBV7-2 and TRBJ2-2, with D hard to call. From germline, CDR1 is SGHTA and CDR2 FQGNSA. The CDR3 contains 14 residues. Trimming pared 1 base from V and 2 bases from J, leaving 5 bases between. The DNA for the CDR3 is TGTGCCAGCAGCTTAGGGTTTAACACCGGGGAGCTGTTTTTT. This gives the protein CASSLGFNTGELFF.

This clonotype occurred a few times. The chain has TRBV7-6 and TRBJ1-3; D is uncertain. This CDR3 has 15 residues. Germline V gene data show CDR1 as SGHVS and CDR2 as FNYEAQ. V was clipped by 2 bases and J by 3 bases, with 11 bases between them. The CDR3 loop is CASSLTDIGGNTIYF. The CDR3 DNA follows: TGTGCCAGCAGCTTAACCGACATAGGTGGAAACACCATATATTTT.

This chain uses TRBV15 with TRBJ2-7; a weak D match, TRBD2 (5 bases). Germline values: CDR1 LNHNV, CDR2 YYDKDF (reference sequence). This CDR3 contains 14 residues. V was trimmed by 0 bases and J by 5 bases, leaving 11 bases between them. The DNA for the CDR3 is TGTGCCACCAGCAGAGATCGGGGTACCCACGAGCAGTACTTC. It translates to CATSRDRGTHEQYF.

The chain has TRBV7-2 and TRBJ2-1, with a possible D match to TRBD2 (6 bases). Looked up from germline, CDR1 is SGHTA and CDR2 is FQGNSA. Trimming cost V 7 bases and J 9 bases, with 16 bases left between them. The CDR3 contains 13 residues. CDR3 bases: TGTGCCAGCAAGACGGCGGGATGGGGTGAGCAGTTCTTC. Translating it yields CASKTAGWGEQFF.

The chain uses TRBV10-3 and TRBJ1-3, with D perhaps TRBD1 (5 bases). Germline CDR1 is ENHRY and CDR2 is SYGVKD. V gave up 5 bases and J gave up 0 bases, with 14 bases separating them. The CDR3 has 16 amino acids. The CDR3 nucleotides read TGTGCCATCAGTCGGGGACCCTTTAACTCTGGAAACACCATATATTTT. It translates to CAISRGPFNSGNTIYF.

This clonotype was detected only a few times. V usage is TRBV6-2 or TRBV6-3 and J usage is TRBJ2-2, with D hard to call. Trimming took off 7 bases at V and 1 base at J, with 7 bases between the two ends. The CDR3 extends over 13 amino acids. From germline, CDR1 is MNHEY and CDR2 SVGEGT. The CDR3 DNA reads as TGTGCCAGCACCAACAGGAACACCGGGGAGCTGTTTTTT. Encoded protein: CASTNRNTGELFF.

In DNA form, the CDR3 reads TGCAGCGCACCCCAAGCGGGAGTTGGTGAGACCCAGTACTTC. The encoded protein is CSAPQAGVGETQYF. V is TRBV29-1 and J is TRBJ2-5; 8 bases agree with TRBD2. V shed 7 bases, J shed 5 bases, and the junction held 12 bases outside the gene matches. CDR3 length: 14 residues. Germline V gene sequence: CDR1 SQVTM, CDR2 ANQGSEA.

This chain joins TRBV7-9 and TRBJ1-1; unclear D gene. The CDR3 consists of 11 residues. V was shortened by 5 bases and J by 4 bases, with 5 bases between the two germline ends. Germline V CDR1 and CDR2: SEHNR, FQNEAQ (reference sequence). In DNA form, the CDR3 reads TGTGCCAGCAGCCTGCTCACTGAAGCTTTCTTT. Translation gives CASSLLTEAFF.

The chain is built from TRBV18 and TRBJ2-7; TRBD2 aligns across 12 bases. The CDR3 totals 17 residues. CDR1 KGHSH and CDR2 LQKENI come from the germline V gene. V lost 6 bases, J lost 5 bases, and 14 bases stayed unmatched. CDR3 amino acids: CASSPPTSGRRSHEQYF. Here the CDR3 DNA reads TGTGCCAGCTCCCCGCCGACTAGCGGGAGAAGGTCCCACGAGCAGTACTTC.

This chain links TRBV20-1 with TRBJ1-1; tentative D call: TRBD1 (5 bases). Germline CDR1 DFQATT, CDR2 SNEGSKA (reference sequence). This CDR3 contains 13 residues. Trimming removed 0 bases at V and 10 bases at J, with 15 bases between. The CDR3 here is CSARDYSGARAFF. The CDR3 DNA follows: TGCAGTGCTAGAGATTACAGTGGGGCTCGAGCTTTCTTT.

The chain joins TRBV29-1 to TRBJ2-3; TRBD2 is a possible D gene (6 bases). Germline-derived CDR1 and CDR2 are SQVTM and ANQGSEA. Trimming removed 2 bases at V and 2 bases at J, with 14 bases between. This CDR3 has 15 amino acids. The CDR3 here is CSVEYGSGLTDTQYF. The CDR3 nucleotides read TGCAGCGTTGAATACGGCTCGGGACTCACAGATACGCAGTATTTT.

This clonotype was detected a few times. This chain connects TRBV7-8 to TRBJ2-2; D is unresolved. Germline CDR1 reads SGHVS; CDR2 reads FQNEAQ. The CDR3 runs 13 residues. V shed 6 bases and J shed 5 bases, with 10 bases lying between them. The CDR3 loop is CASRKGLTGELFF. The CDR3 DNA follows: TGTGCCAGCAGAAAGGGCTTGACCGGGGAGCTGTTTTTT.

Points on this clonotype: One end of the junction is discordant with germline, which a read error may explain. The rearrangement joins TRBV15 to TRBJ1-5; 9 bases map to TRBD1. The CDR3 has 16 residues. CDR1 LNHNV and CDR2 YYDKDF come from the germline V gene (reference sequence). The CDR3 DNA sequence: TGTGCCACCAGCAGAGGAGCAGGGACAGGGTATCAGCTCCAGCATTTT. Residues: CATSRGAGTGYQLQHF. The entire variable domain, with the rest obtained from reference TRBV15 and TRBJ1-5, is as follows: DAMVIQNPRYQVTQFGKPVTLSCSQTLNHNVMYWYQQKSSQAPKLLFHYYDKDFNNEADTPDNFQSRRPNTSFCFLDIRSPGLGDTAMYLCATSRGAGTGYQLQHFGDGTRLSIL.

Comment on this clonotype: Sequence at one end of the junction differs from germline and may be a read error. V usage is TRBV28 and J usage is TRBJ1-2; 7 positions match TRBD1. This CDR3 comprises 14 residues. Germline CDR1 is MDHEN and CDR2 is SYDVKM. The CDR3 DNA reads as TGTGTCAGCATATCGGGACAGCCCGGGTATGGCTACACCTTC. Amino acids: CVSISGQPGYGYTF.

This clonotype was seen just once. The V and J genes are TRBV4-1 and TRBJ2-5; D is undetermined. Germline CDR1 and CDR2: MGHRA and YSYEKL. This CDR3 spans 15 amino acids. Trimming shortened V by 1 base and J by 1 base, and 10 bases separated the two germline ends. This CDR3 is CASSQVSISQETQYF. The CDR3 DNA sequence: TGCGCCAGCAGCCAAGTTTCCATCTCCCAAGAGACCCAGTACTTC.

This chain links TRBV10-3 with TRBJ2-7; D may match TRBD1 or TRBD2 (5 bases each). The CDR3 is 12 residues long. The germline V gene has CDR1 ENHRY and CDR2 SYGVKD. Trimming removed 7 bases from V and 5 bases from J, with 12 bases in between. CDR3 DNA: TGTGCCATCAAGGGCAGGGACCACGAGCAGTACTTC. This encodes CAIKGRDHEQYF.

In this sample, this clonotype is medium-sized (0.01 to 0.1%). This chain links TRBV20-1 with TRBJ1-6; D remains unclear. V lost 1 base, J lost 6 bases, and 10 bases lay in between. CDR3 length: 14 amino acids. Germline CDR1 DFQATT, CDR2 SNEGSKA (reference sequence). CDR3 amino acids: CSARVVGFNSPLHF. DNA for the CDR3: TGCAGTGCTAGAGTAGTCGGTTTTAATTCACCCCTCCACTTT.

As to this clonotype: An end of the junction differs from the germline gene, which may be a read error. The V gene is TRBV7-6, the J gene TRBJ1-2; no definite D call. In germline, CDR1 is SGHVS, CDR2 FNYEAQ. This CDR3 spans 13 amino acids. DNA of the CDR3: TGTGCCAGCAGCGTAGCCCGGCATATTGGCTACACCTTC. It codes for CASSVARHIGYTF. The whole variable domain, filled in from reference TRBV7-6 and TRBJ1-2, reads GAGVSQSPRYKVTKRGQDVALRCDPISGHVSLYWYRQALGQGPEFLTYFNYEAQQDKSGLPNDRFSAERPEGSISTLTIQRTEQRDSAMYRCASSVARHIGYTFGSGTRLTVV.

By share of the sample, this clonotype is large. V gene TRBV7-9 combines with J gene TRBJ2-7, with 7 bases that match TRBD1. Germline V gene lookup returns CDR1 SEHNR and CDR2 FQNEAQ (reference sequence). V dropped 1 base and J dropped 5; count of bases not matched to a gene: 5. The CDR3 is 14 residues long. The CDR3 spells CASSLEGQSHEQYF. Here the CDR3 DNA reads TGTGCCAGCAGCTTAGAGGGACAGTCACACGAGCAGTACTTC.

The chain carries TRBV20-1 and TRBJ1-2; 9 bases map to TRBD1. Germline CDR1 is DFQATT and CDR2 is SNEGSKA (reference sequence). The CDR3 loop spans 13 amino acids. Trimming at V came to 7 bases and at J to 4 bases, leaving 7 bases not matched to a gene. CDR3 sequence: CSVRTGVTYGYTF. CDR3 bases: TGCAGTGTCCGGACAGGGGTTACCTATGGCTACACCTTC.

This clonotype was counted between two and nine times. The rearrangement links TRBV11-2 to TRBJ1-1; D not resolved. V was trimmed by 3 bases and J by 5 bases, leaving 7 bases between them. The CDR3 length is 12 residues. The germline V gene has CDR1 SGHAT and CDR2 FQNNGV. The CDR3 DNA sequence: TGTGCCAGCAGCTTCCCGGGGACTGAAGCTTTCTTT. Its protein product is CASSFPGTEAFF.